This entry features one TCR beta chain sequence. This sample was included in a study of early T cells in non-severe SARS-CoV-2 infection. Whole-study context: Sequencing used unsorted whole-blood bulk RNA, so chains lack pairing.

Individual cDNA molecules received unique molecular identifiers during library preparation. TCRdb reanalysed the 5' RACE reads using MiXCR and keeps one entry per CDR3 protein. The top ten hold roughly 1.7% of the sample, which has 55,000 to 70,000 distinct CDR3 sequences, more than 10% seen once. With 5 bases removed from V and 5 bases from J, the gap between germline ends came to 6 bases. Germline V lookup: CDR1 MNHEY, CDR2 SVGEGT. CDR3 size: 11 residues. The sequence derives from an adult who was a healthcare worker with PCR-confirmed SARS-CoV-2 infection or an uninfected control (not recorded which). The sequencing input was whole blood. The V gene is TRBV6-2 or TRBV6-3, the J gene TRBJ2-5, with unresolved D. CDR3 bases: TGTGCCAGCAGTACCCTGGAGACCCAGTACTTC. As protein: CASSTLETQYF.